This T cell receptor beta chain was sequenced for a study of a mutant IDH1 vaccine in newly diagnosed glioma. Study information: Treated individuals were around 60% male and around 40% female, averaging roughly 39 years of age. Study-level findings and limits: Pseudoprogression seemingly bore no relation to changes in top peripheral T cell clonotypes. Evidence of vaccine-induced immune responses was documented in 85% to 95% of patients.

The sample's time point: baseline, week 1 (first vaccination visit). The treatment: pre-vaccination baseline after standard-of-care therapy. Profiling relied on immunoSEQ multiplex PCR, and the TCRdb table lists in-frame clones only, not all of them. This sample has tens of thousands of clones, with approximately 93% found just once. As regards this clone: Its antigen is unidentified.

The source of this sequence is a man aged 25 to 45 with glioma. The specimen comprised PBMCs, sampled from a glioma patient treated with radiotherapy, temozolomide or both.

The CDR3 nucleotides are TGTGCCAGCCTTGGGGCAGGGGCGGGAGAAAAACTGTTTTTT. Translated: CASLGAGAGEKLFF. This sequence joins TRBV27 and TRBJ1-4; a possible D gene is TRBD1 (6 bases). Trimming took 8 bases from V and 8 from J, leaving 18 bases between them. The CDR3 consists of 14 residues. The germline V gene encodes CDR1 MNHEY and CDR2 SMNVEV (reference sequence). Full variable domain (outside the CDR3, taken from reference TRBV27 and TRBJ1-4): EAQVTQNPRYLITVTGKKLTVTCSQNMNHEYMSWYRQDPGLGLRQIYYSMNVEVTDKGDVPEGYKVSRKEKRNFPLILESPSPNQTSLYFCASLGAGAGEKLFFGSGTQLSVL.